These 3 T cell receptor beta chains originate from one sample sequenced in a study of human T cells and chemical hapten exposure. Specified time point: patch test 1, 2 weeks after DPC sensitization. Treatment described: therapeutic diphenylcyclopropenone sensitization with weekly scalp DPC. From the RACE reads, TCRdb called clonotypes with MiXCR, one entry per CDR3 protein. Among 80,000 to 100,000 distinct CDR3 sequences listed, 9.5% to 15% were seen once. The sample here was whole blood, taken in connection with sensitization to the hapten diphenylcyclopropenone (DPC). These receptors all come from a woman aged 40 to 50 with alopecia areata. Some clones in this sample may be carry-over from other donors' samples.

This clonotype was found a few times. The chain links TRBV6-5 to TRBJ2-3; 14 positions match TRBD2. The CDR3 contains 15 residues. Trimming took 6 bases from V and 4 from J; bases not matched to a gene: 3. Germline CDR1 is MNHEY and CDR2 is SVGAGI. CDR3 in DNA: TGTGCCAGCAGCCGACTAGCGGGAGGGGCAGATACGCAGTATTTT. Residues: CASSRLAGGADTQYF.

The CDR3: CASSLTKLSRGIPVYEQYF. CDR3 coding DNA: TGTGCCAGCAGCCTAACCAAGCTTTCTAGGGGGATCCCGGTCTACGAGCAGTACTTC. V usage is TRBV13 and J usage is TRBJ2-7, with D perhaps matching TRBD1 (6 bases). Germline assignment: CDR1 PRHDT and CDR2 FYEKMQ (reference sequence). Trimming removed 5 bases from V and 3 bases from J, with 29 bases in between. The CDR3 contains 19 residues.

The chain has TRBV7-9 and TRBJ2-2; 7 bases fit TRBD2. With V trimmed by 0 bases and J by 5 bases, 3 bases remained unmatched. The CDR3 length is 15 residues. CDR1 is SEHNR and CDR2 is FQNEAQ in the germline V gene (reference sequence). The CDR3 is CASSLALAVTGELFF. The CDR3, as DNA: TGTGCCAGCAGCTTAGCGCTAGCGGTTACCGGGGAGCTGTTTTTT.